One sample yielded the 26 T cell receptor beta chains listed below, sequenced in a study of monozygotic twins with inflammatory bowel disease. TCRdb reprocessed the 5' RACE reads and stores each CDR3 protein as one record, lacking DNA. The sample spans just over 300,000 distinct CDR3 sequences; the ten largest clones claim 5.5% to 6.5%. The sequencing input was blood. The receptors shown here come from a human donor with ulcerative colitis or Crohn's disease, or a healthy co-twin of an affected twin (not recorded which).

The chain couples TRBV19 to TRBJ2-1. The CDR3 loop spans 11 amino acids. In germline, CDR1 is LNHDA, CDR2 SQIVND (reference sequence). The CDR3: CASSMGGEQFF.

The rearrangement links TRBV30 to TRBJ1-1. This CDR3 comprises 12 residues. Germline assignment: CDR1 GTSNPN and CDR2 SVGIG (reference sequence). The CDR3 sequence is CAWSGGTTEAFF.

This chain connects TRBV29-1 to TRBJ2-1; TCRdb indicates TRBD1, and absent DNA this call remains unverified. Per germline, CDR1 SQVTM and CDR2 ANQGSEA. The CDR3 is 12 amino acids. The CDR3 protein is CSGGDVRNEQFF.

The V gene is TRBV19, the J gene TRBJ2-4; TCRdb's D call of TRBD1 is untestable without DNA. Germline V gene data show CDR1 as LNHDA and CDR2 as SQIVND (reference sequence). CDR3 length: 15 residues. The CDR3 is CASSIIGLGENIQYF. The full variable domain, rest sourced from reference TRBV19 and TRBJ2-4, is DGGITQSPKYLFRKEGQNVTLSCEQNLNHDAMYWYRQDPGQGLRLIYYSQIVNDFQKGDIAEGYSVSREKKESFPLTVTSAQKNPTAFYLCASSIIGLGENIQYFGAGTRLSVL.

The CDR3 loop is CASRRASGRDYNEQFF. This rearrangement joins TRBV6-1 to TRBJ2-1; TCRdb's D gene call, TRBD2, goes unchecked for lack of DNA. Germline CDR1 is MNHNS and CDR2 is SASEGT. CDR3 length equals 16 residues.

The J gene is TRBJ2-3, the V gene TRBV5-8; TCRdb reports TRBD1, a call that lacks DNA to check it against. The germline CDR1 and CDR2 sequences are SGHTS and YDEGEE. The CDR3 has 16 amino acids. CDR3 region: CASSSAGGSSTDTQYF.

The chain combines TRBV5-5 with TRBJ2-3; TCRdb designates TRBD2, a call that cannot be tested without DNA. This CDR3 region has 16 residues. Looked up from germline, CDR1 is SGHKS and CDR2 is YYEKEE (reference sequence). This CDR3 reads CASSLGAGLAGGTQYF.

The chain is built from TRBV12-3 or TRBV12-4 and TRBJ2-7; the D call of TRBD1 rests on TCRdb alone, since no DNA is present to check it. The CDR3 extends over 14 amino acids. The CDR3 spells CASSPTRGAYEQYF.

V usage is TRBV15 and J usage is TRBJ2-3. CDR1 is LNHNV, CDR2 YYDKDF, per germline (reference sequence). This CDR3 spans 14 amino acids. CDR3: CATSFRRGTDTQYF.

This rearrangement joins TRBV5-1 to TRBJ2-3. Per the germline V gene, CDR1 is SGHRS and CDR2 is YFSETQ. The CDR3 has 13 amino acids. The CDR3 here is CASSLDVGNTQYF.

The chain is built from TRBV7-9 and TRBJ1-2; TCRdb's D call of TRBD1 is untestable without DNA. This CDR3 comprises 16 residues. Germline V CDR1 and CDR2: SEHNR, FQNEAQ (reference sequence). CDR3: CASSSGTQPANYGYTF. Full variable domain (missing parts from reference TRBV7-9 and TRBJ1-2): DTGVSQNPRHKITKRGQNVTFRCDPISEHNRLYWYRQTLGQGPEFLTYFQNEAQLEKSRLLSDRFSAERPKGSFSTLEIQRTEQGDSAMYLCASSSGTQPANYGYTFGSGTRLTVV.

The CDR3 spells CASSRTSGGVYNEQFF. This chain joins TRBV19 and TRBJ2-1; the TCRdb call, TRBD2, lacks DNA for checking. Germline CDR1 is LNHDA and CDR2 is SQIVND (reference sequence). The CDR3 has 16 residues.

V is TRBV9 and J is TRBJ2-5; as DNA is missing, the TRBD2 call by TCRdb cannot be tested. The V gene's germline CDR1 is SGDLS and CDR2 YYNGEE. The length of the CDR3 is 17 residues. The CDR3: CASSGMIAGAPQETQYF. Together with reference TRBV9 and TRBJ2-5, the CDR3 gives the full variable domain: DSGVTQTPKHLITATGQRVTLRCSPRSGDLSVYWYQQSLDQGLQFLIQYYNGEERAKGNILERFSAQQFPDLHSELNLSSLELGDSALYFCASSGMIAGAPQETQYFGPGTRLLVL.

The chain has TRBV21-1 and TRBJ2-7; TCRdb's D gene call, TRBD1, goes unchecked for lack of DNA. TRBV21-1 has pseudogene status. The CDR3 loop spans 13 amino acids. The CDR3 loop is CASRGQGAREQYF.

The chain carries TRBV4-2 and TRBJ1-1; the TRBD1 assignment by TCRdb is unverifiable without DNA. The CDR3 contains 14 residues. CDR1 is LGHNA and CDR2 is YNFKEQ in the germline V gene. CDR3 region: CASSRTGQNTEAFF.

V and J are TRBV14 and TRBJ2-1. The CDR3 runs 13 residues. From germline, CDR1 is SGHDN and CDR2 FVKESK. The CDR3 loop is CASSQEHYNEQFF.

The chain is built from TRBV27 and TRBJ2-1; the D gene TCRdb calls, TRBD2, cannot be checked with no DNA. Germline loops: CDR1 MNHEY, CDR2 SMNVEV (reference sequence). This CDR3 is built from 17 residues. The CDR3 sequence is CASSLWLAGSSYNEQFF.

The V gene is TRBV7-8, the J gene TRBJ1-2. In germline, CDR1 is SGHVS, CDR2 FQNEAQ. The CDR3 has 14 residues. The CDR3 is CASSSGIRDYGYTF.

V and J are TRBV9 and TRBJ2-1; TCRdb gives TRBD2 as the D gene, but with no DNA this cannot be confirmed. Germline lookup yields CDR1 SGDLS and CDR2 YYNGEE. The CDR3 has 16 residues. The CDR3 sequence is CASSVASRARRDEQFF. Full variable domain (rest looked up from reference TRBV9 and TRBJ2-1): DSGVTQTPKHLITATGQRVTLRCSPRSGDLSVYWYQQSLDQGLQFLIQYYNGEERAKGNILERFSAQQFPDLHSELNLSSLELGDSALYFCASSVASRARRDEQFFGPGTRLTVL.

This rearrangement joins TRBV27 to TRBJ2-7; TCRdb names TRBD1, which stays unverified in the absence of DNA. There are 13 residues in the CDR3. Germline CDR1 reads MNHEY; CDR2 reads SMNVEV (reference sequence). CDR3 sequence: CASRGGLPLEQYF.

This sequence joins TRBV12-3 or TRBV12-4 and TRBJ1-2. The CDR3 spans 11 residues. The CDR3: CASSLIDRCTF.

V usage is TRBV6-6 and J usage is TRBJ1-5. Germline V lookup: CDR1 MNHNY, CDR2 SVGAGI (reference sequence). The CDR3 extends over 14 amino acids. The CDR3 here is CASTTGGGNQPQHF.

The CDR3 is CASGLGGPYSNQPQHF. V and J are TRBV5-6 and TRBJ1-5. There are 16 residues in the CDR3. CDR1 is SGHDT and CDR2 is YYEEEE in the germline V gene.

This rearrangement joins TRBV10-2 to TRBJ2-7; TCRdb designates TRBD1, a call that cannot be tested without DNA. Germline V gives CDR1 WSHSY, CDR2 SAAADI. The CDR3 is 15 residues long. The CDR3 spells CASSEWFGGPSEQYF.

V and J are TRBV18 and TRBJ2-4. CDR3 size: 13 residues. CDR1 and CDR2 (germline): KGHSH, LQKENI. The CDR3 protein is CASSPSSQNIQYF.

This chain uses TRBV5-8 with TRBJ2-3; TCRdb reports TRBD1, a call that lacks DNA to check it against. The CDR3 length is 17 residues. Germline assignment: CDR1 SGHTS and CDR2 YDEGEE. This CDR3 reads CASSFGTGQSSTDTQYF.